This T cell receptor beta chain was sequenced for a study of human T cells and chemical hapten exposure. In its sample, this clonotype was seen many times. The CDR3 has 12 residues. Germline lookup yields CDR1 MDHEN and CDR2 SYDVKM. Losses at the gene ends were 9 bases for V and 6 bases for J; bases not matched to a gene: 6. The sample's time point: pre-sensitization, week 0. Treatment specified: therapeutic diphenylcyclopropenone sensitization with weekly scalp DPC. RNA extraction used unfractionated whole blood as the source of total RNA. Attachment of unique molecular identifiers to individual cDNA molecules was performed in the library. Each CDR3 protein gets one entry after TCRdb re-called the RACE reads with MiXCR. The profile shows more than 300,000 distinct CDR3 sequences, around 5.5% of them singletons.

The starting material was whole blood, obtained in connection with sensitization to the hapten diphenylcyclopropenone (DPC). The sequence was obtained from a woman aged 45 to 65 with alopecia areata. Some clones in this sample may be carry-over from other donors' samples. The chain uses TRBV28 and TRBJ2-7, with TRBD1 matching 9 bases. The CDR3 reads CASSGTGPEQYF. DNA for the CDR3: TGTGCCAGTTCCGGGACAGGGCCCGAGCAGTACTTC.